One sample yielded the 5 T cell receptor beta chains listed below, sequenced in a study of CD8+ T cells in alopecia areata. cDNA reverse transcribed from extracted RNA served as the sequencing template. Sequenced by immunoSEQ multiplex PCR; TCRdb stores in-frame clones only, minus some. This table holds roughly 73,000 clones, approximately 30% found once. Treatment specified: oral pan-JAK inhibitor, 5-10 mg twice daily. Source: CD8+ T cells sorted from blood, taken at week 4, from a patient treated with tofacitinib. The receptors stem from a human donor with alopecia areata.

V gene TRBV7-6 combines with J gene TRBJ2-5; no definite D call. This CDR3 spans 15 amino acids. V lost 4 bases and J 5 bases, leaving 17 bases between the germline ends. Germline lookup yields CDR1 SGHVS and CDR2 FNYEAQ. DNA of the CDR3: TGTGCCAGCAGCTCCGGATTTAAAAATGAGGAGACCCAGTACTTC. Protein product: CASSSGFKNEETQYF. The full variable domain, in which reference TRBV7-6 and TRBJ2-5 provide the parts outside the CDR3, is GAGVSQSPRYKVTKRGQDVALRCDPISGHVSLYWYRQALGQGPEFLTYFNYEAQQDKSGLPNDRFSAERPEGSISTLTIQRTEQRDSAMYRCASSSGFKNEETQYFGPGTRLLVL.

CDR3 sequence reads: CASSPTSGRLETQYF. The CDR3 DNA sequence: TGTGCCAGCAGTCCCACTAGCGGGAGGTTGGAGACCCAGTACTTC. The chain joins TRBV28 to TRBJ2-5, with 12 nucleotides matching TRBD2. This CDR3 has 15 amino acids. The V gene end was trimmed by 5 bases and the J gene end by 5 bases; junction bases not matched to a gene: 6. Germline CDR1 is MDHEN and CDR2 is SYDVKM.

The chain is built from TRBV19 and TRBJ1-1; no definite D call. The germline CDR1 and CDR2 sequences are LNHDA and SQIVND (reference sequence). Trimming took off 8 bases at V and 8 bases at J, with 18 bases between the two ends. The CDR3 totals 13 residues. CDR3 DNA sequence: TGTGCCAGTCGGGCCACGGGCTTTTACGAAGCTTTCTTT. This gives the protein CASRATGFYEAFF.

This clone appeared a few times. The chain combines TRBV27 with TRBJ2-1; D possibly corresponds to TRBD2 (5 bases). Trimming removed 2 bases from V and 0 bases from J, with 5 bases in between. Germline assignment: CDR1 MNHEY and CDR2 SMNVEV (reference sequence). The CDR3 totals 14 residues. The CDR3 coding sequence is TGTGCCAGCAGTTTAGGGAGCTCCTACAATGAGCAGTTCTTC. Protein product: CASSLGSSYNEQFF.

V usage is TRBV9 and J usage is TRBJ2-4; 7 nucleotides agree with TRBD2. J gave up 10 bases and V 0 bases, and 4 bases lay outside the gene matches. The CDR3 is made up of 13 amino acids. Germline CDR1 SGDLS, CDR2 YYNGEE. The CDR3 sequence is CASSVVSGGIQYF. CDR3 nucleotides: TGTGCCAGCAGCGTAGTGTCCGGGGGGATTCAGTACTTC.